The TCR beta chain described here comes from a study of read filtering for tumor transcriptome and immune sequencing. Every patient had bone marrow sampled while the disease was active. Molecular barcoded adaptors covering alpha/delta and beta/gamma chains were used on around 370 ng RNA. MiXCR, applied by TCRdb to the reads, yields one record per CDR3 protein. The sample records nearly 60,000 distinct CDR3 sequences, around 12% being singletons. Germline-derived CDR1 and CDR2 are SGHTA and FQGNSA. V lost 5 bases, J lost 6 bases, and 3 bases stayed unmatched. The CDR3 loop spans 12 amino acids. The clonotype comes from a donor at least 40 years old with multiple myeloma. V usage is TRBV7-2 and J usage is TRBJ2-7, with TRBD1 matching over 8 bases. The material sequenced was a population of CD138-negative cells sorted from bone marrow. CDR3 loop: CASSRQGREQYF. The CDR3 coding sequence is TGTGCCAGCAGCCGACAGGGGCGCGAGCAGTACTTC.